The present T cell receptor (beta chain) was sequenced within a study of technical replicates of blood from several donors. This CDR3 region has 13 residues. V was shortened by 1 base and J by 4 bases, with 6 bases between the two germline ends. CDR1 is SGHTA, CDR2 FQGNSA, per germline. The method was immunoSEQ multiplex PCR; TCRdb's version includes in-frame clones alone and lacks a portion of them. The repertoire includes approximately 79,000 clones, around 92% of them detected once, and around 0.4% sits in the top ten. The source is a human donor in good health. The chain joins TRBV7-2 to TRBJ2-3; weak D call: TRBD1 (5 bases). The sample was T cells isolated from PBMCs. Here the CDR3 reads CASSLGGADTQYF. The DNA of the CDR3 is TGTGCCAGCAGCTTAGGGGGCGCAGATACGCAGTATTTT.